Each of the 22 T cell receptor beta chains below was sequenced from the same sample in a study of low-dose radiotherapy and immunotherapy resistance in tumors. Time point denoted: after trial treatment. Sample treatment: LDRT plus nivolumab, ipilimumab, low-dose cyclophosphamide and aspirin (RACIN trial). cDNA synthesis used a TRAV/TRBV-specific primer set for both chains. It was with a constant-region primer and a V-primer adapter that TCRs were amplified over roughly 19 PCR cycles. One entry per CDR3 protein results from TCRdb running MiXCR on the reads. This table holds some 100,000 distinct CDR3 sequences, less than 25% found once. The sequencing used PBMCs, collected after low-dose radiotherapy plus immunotherapy. These receptors came from a male donor with prostate cancer.

On this clonotype itself: The likely explanation is a read error, given a far larger clone one base away. This chain connects TRBV5-3 to TRBJ2-7; D gene unclear. TRBV5-3 is identified as an open reading frame with a role that is uncertain. The CDR3 contains 12 residues. The CDR3 spells CASSLASCEQYF. CDR3 sequence (DNA): TGTGCCAGCAGCTTAGCCTCGTGCGAGCAGTACTTC.

The sample holds many counts of this clonotype. The rearrangement links TRBV2 to TRBJ1-5; D remains unclear. Trimming took off 7 bases at V and 5 bases at J, with 18 bases between the two ends. CDR1 and CDR2 from the germline V gene are SNHLY and FYNNEI. The CDR3 is made up of 15 amino acids. The CDR3 DNA is TGTGCCAGCACGGATGCCCCAATCCCGGATCAGCCCCAGCATTTT. This encodes CASTDAPIPDQPQHF.

This chain joins TRBV5-1 and TRBJ1-2; a possible D gene is TRBD1 (5 bases). The ends were cut back, 3 bases at V and 0 bases at J, with 12 bases in the middle. The germline CDR1 and CDR2 sequences are SGHRS and YFSETQ. This CDR3 comprises 15 residues. The chain's CDR3 is CASSSRGASNYGYTF. CDR3 DNA: TGCGCCAGCAGCTCTAGGGGAGCCTCTAACTATGGCTACACCTTC.

V and J are TRBV4-3 and TRBJ2-7; 7 bases align to TRBD1. CDR3 length: 15 residues. V lost 3 bases, J lost 0 bases, and 5 bases stayed unmatched. Germline CDR1 reads LGHNA; CDR2 reads YSLEER. CDR3 residues: CASSQPGQSSYEQYF. The CDR3 DNA follows: TGCGCCAGCAGCCAGCCGGGACAGAGCTCCTACGAGCAGTACTTC.

Here the CDR3 DNA reads TGTGCCAGCAGTTACGATTGGCAGGGGGATTCACCCCTCCACTTT. It yields the protein CASSYDWQGDSPLHF. V is TRBV6-2 or TRBV6-3 and J is TRBJ1-6; the match to TRBD1 covers 7 bases. The CDR3 is made up of 15 amino acids. With 2 bases clipped from V and 8 bases from J, the junction kept 6 bases outside the gene matches. CDR1 MNHEY and CDR2 SVGEGT come from the germline V gene.

The sample holds many counts of this clonotype. The chain combines TRBV11-2 with TRBJ2-7, with D perhaps matching TRBD1 or TRBD2 (6 bases each). This CDR3 comprises 13 residues. Germline CDR1 SGHAT, CDR2 FQNNGV. V was shortened by 0 bases and J by 6 bases, with 9 bases between the two germline ends. DNA of the CDR3: TGTGCCAGCAGCTTAGACAGGGGAGGCGAGCAGTACTTC. Translated: CASSLDRGGEQYF. Using reference TRBV11-2 and TRBJ2-7 for the parts outside the CDR3, the full variable domain is EAGVAQSPRYKIIEKRQSVAFWCNPISGHATLYWYQQILGQGPKLLIQFQNNGVVDDSQLPKDRFSAERLKGVDSTLKIQPAKLEDSAVYLCASSLDRGGEQYFGPGTRLTVT.

V is TRBV20-1 and J is TRBJ1-2; a possible D gene is TRBD1 (5 bases). V was pared by 5 bases and J by 4 bases, with 17 bases between. Germline assignment: CDR1 DFQATT and CDR2 SNEGSKA (reference sequence). This CDR3 contains 14 residues. The CDR3 sequence is CSASSFQDTYGYTF. Here the CDR3 DNA reads TGCAGTGCTTCATCCTTCCAGGACACCTATGGCTACACCTTC.

This clonotype was seen repeatedly, ten times or more. V and J are TRBV29-1 and TRBJ2-7; 7 bases fit TRBD1. The germline V gene encodes CDR1 SQVTM and CDR2 ANQGSEA. V lost 8 bases to trimming and J lost 4 bases; unmatched junction nucleotides: 8. The CDR3 covers 12 residues. This CDR3 reads CSSPGQLYEQYF. The CDR3 coding sequence is TGCAGCAGCCCGGGACAGCTATACGAGCAGTACTTC.

This clonotype was seen only a few times. The rearrangement joins TRBV27 to TRBJ2-5; D unclear. Germline V gene lookup returns CDR1 MNHEY and CDR2 SMNVEV (reference sequence). V was pared by 3 bases and J by 5 bases, with 10 bases between. The CDR3 is 13 residues long. CDR3 in DNA: TGTGCCAGCAGTTTTGGACCACGGGAGACCCAGTACTTC. Translation: CASSFGPRETQYF.

This clonotype was recorded many times. The chain combines TRBV4-3 with TRBJ2-7; weak D call: TRBD2 (5 bases). The CDR3 extends over 13 amino acids. Germline V gene data show CDR1 as LGHNA and CDR2 as YSLEER. V was clipped by 2 bases and J by 6 bases, with 11 bases between them. CDR3 amino acids: CASSQFSAGEQYF. For the CDR3, the DNA is TGCGCCAGCAGCCAATTTTCTGCGGGCGAGCAGTACTTC.

The sample holds many counts of this clonotype. The rearrangement joins TRBV29-1 to TRBJ1-2, with 7 bases that match TRBD1. CDR3 length equals 11 residues. J was trimmed by 8 bases and V by 3 bases; bases with no gene match: 3. Germline V gene data show CDR1 as SQVTM and CDR2 as ANQGSEA. CDR3 nucleotide sequence: TGCAGCGTTGAGGCAGGGGGAGGCTACACCTTC. Amino acids: CSVEAGGGYTF.

This clonotype was observed at least ten times. The rearrangement links TRBV23-1 to TRBJ1-1; 7 bases are a match to TRBD1. TRBV23-1 is treated as an ORF (open reading frame) with a function not yet certain. The CDR3 runs 12 residues. After removal of 7 bases from V and 10 bases from J, the junction contained 9 bases not matched to a gene. The CDR3 sequence: CASTRTQGRAFF. CDR3 nucleotide sequence: TGCGCCAGCACTAGGACACAGGGGAGAGCTTTCTTT.

This clonotype has ten or more counts. V is TRBV6-2 or TRBV6-3 and J is TRBJ2-5, with D possibly TRBD1 on 5 matching bases. The CDR3 spans 14 residues. From germline, CDR1 is MNHEY and CDR2 SVGEGT. Trimming cost V 6 bases and J 5 bases, with 16 bases left between them. CDR3: CASRPLGALETQYF. For the CDR3, the DNA is TGTGCCAGCAGACCCCTAGGGGCTCTGGAGACCCAGTACTTC.

Ten or more counts support this clonotype. V and J are TRBV27 and TRBJ2-2, with 10 bases identical to TRBD2. Looked up from germline, CDR1 is MNHEY and CDR2 is SMNVEV (reference sequence). This CDR3 has 20 residues. V dropped 7 bases and J dropped 3; count of bases not matched to a gene: 20. The CDR3 region has the DNA TGTGCCAGCACCCTCCGACCACAGCGGGGGGGCACTCGGGACACCGGGGAGCTGTTTTTT. As protein: CASTLRPQRGGTRDTGELFF.

This clonotype appeared many times. This sequence joins TRBV5-1 and TRBJ2-3; D gene ambiguous. CDR1 SGHRS and CDR2 YFSETQ come from the germline V gene. Deletions cut 1 base from V and 2 bases from J, with 8 bases between. CDR3 size: 14 residues. The CDR3 DNA is TGCGCCAGCAGCTTGCAGAGGACCACAGATACGCAGTATTTT. As protein: CASSLQRTTDTQYF.

This clonotype has a count of ten or more. This chain uses TRBV6-1 with TRBJ2-2; D is possibly TRBD2 (6 bases). CDR1 and CDR2 from the germline V gene are MNHNS and SASEGT. The germline V and J ends were trimmed by 7 bases and 5 bases, with 11 bases remaining between them. The CDR3 sequence is 13 residues long. The CDR3 is CASTVGGTGELFF. CDR3 DNA: TGTGCCAGCACTGTGGGGGGAACCGGGGAGCTGTTTTTT.

This clonotype was observed many times. The V and J genes are TRBV10-1 and TRBJ2-3; TRBD2 is a possible D gene (6 bases). Between the trimmed V and J ends, which lost 4 bases and 5 bases, there was a span of 13 bases. Germline V gives CDR1 WNHNN, CDR2 SYGVQD (reference sequence). The CDR3 contains 14 residues. The CDR3 coding sequence is TGCGCCAGCAGTGCCGGATCCGGGGGAGATACGCAGTATTTT. Its protein is CASSAGSGGDTQYF.

There are many counts of this clonotype. The chain carries TRBV5-1 and TRBJ2-7; D is undetermined. Germline V lookup: CDR1 SGHRS, CDR2 YFSETQ. Trimming stripped 1 base from V and 2 bases from J, with 7 bases between. The CDR3 runs 13 residues. CDR3 nucleotides: TGCGCCAGCAGCTTGACAGTCCCCTACGAGCAGTACTTC. Its translation: CASSLTVPYEQYF.

Many counts were recorded for this clonotype. The chain joins TRBV29-1 to TRBJ2-3; D not certain. Germline CDR1 SQVTM, CDR2 ANQGSEA. With 4 bases removed from V and 0 bases from J, the gap between germline ends came to 8 bases. The length of the CDR3 is 13 residues. DNA for the CDR3: TGCAGCGTTGTTGCCCTTAGCACAGATACGCAGTATTTT. It is translated as CSVVALSTDTQYF.

This clonotype was seen at least ten times. One junction end does not reproduce the germline sequence, and a read error may be involved. This chain uses TRBV6-5 with TRBJ2-5, with D perhaps TRBD2 (5 bases). The CDR3 length is 14 residues. CDR1 and CDR2 (germline): MNHEY, SVGAGI. DNA of the CDR3: TGCGCCAGCAGTGGGAGTGGCAGACAAGAGACCCAGTACTTC. The encoded protein is CASSGSGRQETQYF.

This clonotype was seen only once. A far larger clone is just one base off, so this is likely a read error. This chain joins TRBV5-1 and TRBJ2-3; 12 positions match TRBD2. Germline CDR1 and CDR2: SGHRS and YFSETQ. The CDR3 has 17 residues. CDR3: CASSRRLAGDDTDTQYF. CDR3 coding DNA: TGTGCCAGCAGCCGCCGACTAGCGGGGGACGACACAGATACGCAGTATTTT.

This clonotype was counted at least ten times. This sequence joins TRBV30 and TRBJ1-4; no clear D gene. This CDR3 is 11 amino acids long. Trimming pared 3 bases from V and 8 bases from J, leaving 7 bases between. Germline CDR1 GTSNPN, CDR2 SVGIG (reference sequence). Here the CDR3 DNA reads TGTGCCTGGAGCGGAGGCGAAAAACTGTTTTTT. It specifies CAWSGGEKLFF.